The rows below give T cell receptor beta chains drawn from one sample of a study of T-cell reconstitution after alpha-beta-depleted transplantation in children. TCRdb re-analysed the PCR reads in MiXCR, keeping a single row per CDR3 protein. The sample holds 250,000 to 300,000 distinct CDR3 sequences, roughly a tenth seen once. The specimen was PBMCs, collected before TCRalphabeta/CD19-depleted stem cell transplant. These receptors came from a boy less than two years old with acute myeloid leukemia, due to receive a stem cell transplant. CDR3s include the opening cysteine and the closing phenylalanine or tryptophan. A row's size may be missing; if present it is once, few, many or a size class.

v_gene	abundance	j_gene	CDR3aa
TRBV28	many	TRBJ2-1	CASRGTPYNEQFF
TRBV20-1	many	TRBJ2-7	CSASALSGSSYEQYF
TRBV20-1	many	TRBJ1-5	CSVNGGNQPQHF
TRBV7-2	many	TRBJ1-1	CASSLMVRNTEAFF
TRBV15	-	TRBJ2-2	CATSRDGYERAGELFF
TRBV4-3	many	TRBJ2-2	CASSQALAGGTNTGELFF
TRBV5-1	few	TRBJ1-5	CASSRETGGWNQPQHF
TRBV15	many	TRBJ2-5	CATSSGYRQETQYF
TRBV28	many	TRBJ2-1	CASSFPGTSLYNEQFF
TRBV3-1	many	TRBJ2-3	CASSQLSRGNTQYF
TRBV9	many	TRBJ2-2	CASSVAWDRDTGELFF
TRBV12-3/TRBV12-4	many	TRBJ1-6	CASSSWTGGNSPLHF
TRBV7-2	many	TRBJ2-7	CASSLDSGGYYEQYF
TRBV29-1	many	TRBJ2-2	CSVEGAGMGTGELFF
TRBV19	-	TRBJ2-1	CASSKVPTLLAGGYNEQFF
TRBV9	few	TRBJ2-1	CASSVAGGSANEQFF
TRBV30	many	TRBJ2-7	CAWRGQAGGSYEQYF
TRBV3-1	-	TRBJ1-2	CASSQGPAHLYGYTF
TRBV12-3/TRBV12-4	many	TRBJ2-5	CASSLVDRGRLETQYF
TRBV28	many	TRBJ1-5	CASSFERVYYQPQHF